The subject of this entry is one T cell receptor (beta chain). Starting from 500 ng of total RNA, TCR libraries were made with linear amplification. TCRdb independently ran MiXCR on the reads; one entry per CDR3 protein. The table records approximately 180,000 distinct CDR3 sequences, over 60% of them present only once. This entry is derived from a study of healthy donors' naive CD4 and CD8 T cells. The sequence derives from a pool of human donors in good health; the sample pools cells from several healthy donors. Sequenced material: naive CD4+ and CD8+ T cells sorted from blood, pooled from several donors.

The CDR3, as DNA: TGTGCCAGCAGTGACAGGGTTGGTCAGCCCCAGCATTTT. Translated, it gives CASSDRVGQPQHF. The rearrangement uses TRBV27 and TRBJ1-5; 7 nucleotides align to TRBD1. Germline lookup yields CDR1 MNHEY and CDR2 SMNVEV (reference sequence). The V segment lost 5 bases and the J segment 6 bases; nucleotides outside the gene matches: 4. The CDR3 is made up of 13 amino acids.